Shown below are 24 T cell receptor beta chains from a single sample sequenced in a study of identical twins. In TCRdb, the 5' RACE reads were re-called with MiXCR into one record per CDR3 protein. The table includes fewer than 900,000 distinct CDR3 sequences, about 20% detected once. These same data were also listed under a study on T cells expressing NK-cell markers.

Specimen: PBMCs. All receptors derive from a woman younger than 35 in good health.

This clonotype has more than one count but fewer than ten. CDR3 protein: CASSAGRRGSEQYF. As DNA, the CDR3 is TGCGCCAGCAGCGCGGGCCGGAGGGGTAGCGAGCAGTACTTC. The chain recombines TRBV5-1 with TRBJ2-7, with D possibly being TRBD2 (6 bases). The CDR3 has 14 residues. Germline values: CDR1 SGHRS, CDR2 YFSETQ. V was trimmed by 4 bases and J by 6 bases, leaving 17 bases between them. Supplemented by reference TRBV5-1 and TRBJ2-7, the full variable domain reads KAGVTQTPRYLIKTRGQQVTLSCSPISGHRSVSWYQQTPGQGLQFLFEYFSETQRNKGNFPGRFSGRQFSNSRSEMNVSTLELGDSALYLCASSAGRRGSEQYFGPGTRLTVT.

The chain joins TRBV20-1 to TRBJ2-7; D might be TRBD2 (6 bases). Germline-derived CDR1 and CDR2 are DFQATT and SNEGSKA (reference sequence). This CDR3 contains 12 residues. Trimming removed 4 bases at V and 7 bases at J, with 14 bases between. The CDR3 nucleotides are TGCAGTGCTAAGAGACTAGGAGGTGAGCAGTACTTC. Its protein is CSAKRLGGEQYF.

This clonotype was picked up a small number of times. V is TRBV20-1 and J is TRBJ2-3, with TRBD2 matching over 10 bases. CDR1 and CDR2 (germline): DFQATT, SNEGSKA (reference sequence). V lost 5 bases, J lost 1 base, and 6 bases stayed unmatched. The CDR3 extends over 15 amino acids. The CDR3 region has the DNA TGCAGTGCTTATCCCGGGACTAGCGGCACAGATACGCAGTATTTT. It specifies CSAYPGTSGTDTQYF.

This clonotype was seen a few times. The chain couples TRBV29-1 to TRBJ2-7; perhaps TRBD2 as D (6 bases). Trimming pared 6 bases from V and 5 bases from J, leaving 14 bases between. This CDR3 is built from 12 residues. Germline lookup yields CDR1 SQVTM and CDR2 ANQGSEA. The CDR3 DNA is TGCAGCGTGCGGGGAGGTAACAACGAGCAGTACTTC. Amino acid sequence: CSVRGGNNEQYF.

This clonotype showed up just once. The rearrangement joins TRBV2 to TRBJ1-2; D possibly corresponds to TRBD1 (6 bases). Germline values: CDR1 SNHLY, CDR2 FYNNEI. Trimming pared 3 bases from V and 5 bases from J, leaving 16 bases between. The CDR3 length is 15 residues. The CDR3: CASSDPPGANYGYTF. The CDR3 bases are TGTGCCAGCAGTGATCCCCCGGGGGCCAATTATGGCTACACCTTC.

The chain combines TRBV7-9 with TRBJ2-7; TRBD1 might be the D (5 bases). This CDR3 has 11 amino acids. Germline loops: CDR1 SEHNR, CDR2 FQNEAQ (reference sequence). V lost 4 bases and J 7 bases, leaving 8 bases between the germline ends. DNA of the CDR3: TGTGCCAGCAGCTCCAACAGGGAGCAGTACTTC. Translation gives CASSSNREQYF.

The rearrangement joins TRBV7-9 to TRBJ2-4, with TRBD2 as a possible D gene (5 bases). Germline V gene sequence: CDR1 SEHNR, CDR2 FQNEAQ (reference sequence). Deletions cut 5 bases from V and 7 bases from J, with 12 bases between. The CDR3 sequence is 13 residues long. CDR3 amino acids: CASSPSGKNIQYF. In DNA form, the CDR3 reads TGTGCCAGCAGCCCCTCGGGGAAGAACATTCAGTACTTC. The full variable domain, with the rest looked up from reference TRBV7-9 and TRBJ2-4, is DTGVSQNPRHKITKRGQNVTFRCDPISEHNRLYWYRQTLGQGPEFLTYFQNEAQLEKSRLLSDRFSAERPKGSFSTLEIQRTEQGDSAMYLCASSPSGKNIQYFGAGTRLSVL.

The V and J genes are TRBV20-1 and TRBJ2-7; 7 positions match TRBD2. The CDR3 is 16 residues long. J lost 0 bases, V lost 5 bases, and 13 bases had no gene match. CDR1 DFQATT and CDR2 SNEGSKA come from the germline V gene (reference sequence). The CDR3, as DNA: TGCAGTGCTGGGGGAGCGGGGCTCAAGAGCTCCTACGAGCAGTACTTC. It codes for CSAGGAGLKSSYEQYF.

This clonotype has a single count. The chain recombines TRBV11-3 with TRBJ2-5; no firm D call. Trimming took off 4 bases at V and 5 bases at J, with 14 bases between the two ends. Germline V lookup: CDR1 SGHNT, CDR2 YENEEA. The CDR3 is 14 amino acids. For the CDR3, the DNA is TGTGCCAGCAGCTCTTACGATGTCCCTGAGACCCAGTACTTC. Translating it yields CASSSYDVPETQYF.

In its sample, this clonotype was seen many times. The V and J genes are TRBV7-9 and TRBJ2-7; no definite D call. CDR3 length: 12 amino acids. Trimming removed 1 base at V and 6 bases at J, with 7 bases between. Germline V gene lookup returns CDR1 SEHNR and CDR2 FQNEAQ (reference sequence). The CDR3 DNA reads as TGTGCCAGCAGCTTAGAGTCCCGCGAGCAGTACTTC. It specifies CASSLESREQYF.

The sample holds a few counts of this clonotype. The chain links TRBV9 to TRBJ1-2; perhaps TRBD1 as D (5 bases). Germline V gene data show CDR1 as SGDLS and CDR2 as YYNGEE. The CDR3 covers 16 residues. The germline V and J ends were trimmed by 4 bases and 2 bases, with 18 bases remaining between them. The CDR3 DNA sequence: TGTGCCAGCAGCCAGACATGGGGCAGGGAAAACTATGGCTACACCTTC. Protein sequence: CASSQTWGRENYGYTF.

This CDR3 is CSAPKGVNTEAFF. As DNA, the CDR3 is TGCAGTGCTCCGAAAGGGGTGAACACTGAAGCTTTCTTT. The chain has TRBV20-1 and TRBJ1-1; tentative D call: TRBD1 (5 bases). The germline V and J ends were trimmed by 5 bases and 0 bases, with 10 bases remaining between them. The CDR3 is 13 residues long. Germline lookup yields CDR1 DFQATT and CDR2 SNEGSKA (reference sequence).

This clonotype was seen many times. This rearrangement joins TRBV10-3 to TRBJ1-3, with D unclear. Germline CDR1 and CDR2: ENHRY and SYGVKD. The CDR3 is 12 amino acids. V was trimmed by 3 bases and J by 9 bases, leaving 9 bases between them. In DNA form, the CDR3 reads TGTGCCATCAGTGATTCTCGGGGCACCATATATTTT. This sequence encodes CAISDSRGTIYF.

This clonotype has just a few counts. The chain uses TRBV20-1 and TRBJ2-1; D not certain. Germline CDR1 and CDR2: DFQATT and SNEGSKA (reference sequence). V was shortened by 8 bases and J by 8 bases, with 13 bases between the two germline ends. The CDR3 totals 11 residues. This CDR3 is CSPYISHEQFF. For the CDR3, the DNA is TGCAGTCCCTATATTAGCCATGAGCAGTTCTTC.

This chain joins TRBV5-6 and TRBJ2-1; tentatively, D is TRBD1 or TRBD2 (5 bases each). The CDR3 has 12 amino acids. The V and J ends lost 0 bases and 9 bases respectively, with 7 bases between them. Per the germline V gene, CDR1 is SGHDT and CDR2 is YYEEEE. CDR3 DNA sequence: TGTGCCAGCAGCTTGGGGGACGGTGAGCAGTTCTTC. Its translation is CASSLGDGEQFF.

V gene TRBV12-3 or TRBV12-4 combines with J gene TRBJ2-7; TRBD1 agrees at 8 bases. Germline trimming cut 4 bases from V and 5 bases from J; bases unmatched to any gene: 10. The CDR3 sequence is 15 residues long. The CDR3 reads CASSSEPTGADEQYF. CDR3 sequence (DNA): TGTGCCAGCAGTTCCGAACCGACAGGGGCCGACGAGCAGTACTTC.

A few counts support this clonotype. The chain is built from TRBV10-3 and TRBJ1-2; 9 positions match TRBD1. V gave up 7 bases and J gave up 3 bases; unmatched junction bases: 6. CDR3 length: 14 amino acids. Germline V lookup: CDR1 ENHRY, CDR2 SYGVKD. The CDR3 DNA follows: TGTGCCATCACCCCTGGGACAGGGTACTATGGCTACACCTTC. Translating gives CAITPGTGYYGYTF.

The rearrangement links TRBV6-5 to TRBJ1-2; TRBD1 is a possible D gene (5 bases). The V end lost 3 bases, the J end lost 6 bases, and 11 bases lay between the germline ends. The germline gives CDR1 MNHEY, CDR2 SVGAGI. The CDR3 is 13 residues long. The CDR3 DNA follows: TGTGCCAGCAGTTATTCGGGGGGGGATGGCTACACCTTC. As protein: CASSYSGGDGYTF.

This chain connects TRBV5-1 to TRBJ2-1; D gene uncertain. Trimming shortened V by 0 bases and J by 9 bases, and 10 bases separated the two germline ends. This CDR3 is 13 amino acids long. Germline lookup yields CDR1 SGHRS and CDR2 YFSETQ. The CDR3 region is CASSLASFSEQFF. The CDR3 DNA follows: TGCGCCAGCAGCTTGGCCTCATTCAGTGAGCAGTTCTTC.

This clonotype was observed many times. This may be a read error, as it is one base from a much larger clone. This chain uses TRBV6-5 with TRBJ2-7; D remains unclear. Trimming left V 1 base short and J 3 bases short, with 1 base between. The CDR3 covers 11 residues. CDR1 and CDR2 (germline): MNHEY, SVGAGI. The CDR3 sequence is CASSYFYEQYF. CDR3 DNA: TGTGCCAGCAGTTACTTCTACGAGCAGTACTTC.

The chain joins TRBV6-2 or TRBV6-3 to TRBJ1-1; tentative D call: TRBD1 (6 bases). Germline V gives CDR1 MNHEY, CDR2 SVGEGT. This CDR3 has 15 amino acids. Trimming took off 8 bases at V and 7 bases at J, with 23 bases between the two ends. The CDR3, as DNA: TGTGCCAGCCGGTATGAACCAGGGGACCGAAATGAAGCTTTCTTT. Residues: CASRYEPGDRNEAFF.

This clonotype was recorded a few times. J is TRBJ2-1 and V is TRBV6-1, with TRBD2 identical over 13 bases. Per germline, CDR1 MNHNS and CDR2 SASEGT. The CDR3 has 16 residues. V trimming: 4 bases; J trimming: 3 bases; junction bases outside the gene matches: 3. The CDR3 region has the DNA TGTGCCAGCAGTGGACTAGCGGGGGGCCTCTACAATGAGCAGTTCTTC. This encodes CASSGLAGGLYNEQFF.

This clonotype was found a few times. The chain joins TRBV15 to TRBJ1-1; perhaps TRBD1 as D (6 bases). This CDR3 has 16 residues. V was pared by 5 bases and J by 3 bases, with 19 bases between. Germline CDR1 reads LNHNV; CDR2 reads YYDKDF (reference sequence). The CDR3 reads CATSDDVQGSDTEAFF. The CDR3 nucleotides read TGTGCCACCAGCGATGATGTCCAGGGGTCGGACACTGAAGCTTTCTTT.

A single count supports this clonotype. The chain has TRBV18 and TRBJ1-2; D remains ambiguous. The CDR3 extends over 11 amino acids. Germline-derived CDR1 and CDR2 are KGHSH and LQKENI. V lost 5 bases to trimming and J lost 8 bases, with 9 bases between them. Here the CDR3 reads CASSELGGYTF. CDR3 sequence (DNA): TGTGCCAGCTCAGAGTTGGGAGGCTACACCTTC.